This TCR beta chain was identified during a study of beta chain features in type 1 diabetes. Germline V CDR1 and CDR2: SGHTA, FQGNSA. The CDR3 runs 14 residues. V dropped 1 base and J dropped 4 bases, with 11 bases sitting between them. This clone was detected a few times. Expressed TCRB transcripts were sequenced because the entire RNA isolate underwent reverse transcription. Only in-frame clones appear in the TCRdb table, and some are missing; sequencing was by immunoSEQ multiplex PCR. The profile shows 900,000 or so clones, about a sixth of them singletons. The receptor was isolated from a woman younger than 35 in good health. Sample: naive CD4+ T cells from blood. The chain couples TRBV7-2 to TRBJ2-7, with a tentative D call TRBD2 (5 bases). The CDR3 region has the DNA TGTGCCAGCAGCTTAGAAGCGGTCTTTTACGAGCAGTACTTC. Its protein product is CASSLEAVFYEQYF.